The 10 T cell receptor beta chains in this list originate from one sample, sequenced in a study of blood T cells in healthy people across ages (dated by TCRdb to about 2015). Receptors were amplified or captured by 5' RACE. The sequencer was an Illumina HiSeq 2500. The second PCR ran for roughly 7 to 12 cycles and used a J-beta primer mix along with a sample-barcoded 5' primer. TCRdb's own reprocessing of the public reads used fastp at Q25 and MiXCR and kept productive beta chains. Rows with one shared CDR3 protein collapse into an entry with the most common genes and DNA. The sample table shows about 1.8 million distinct CDR3 sequences, and 40% to 55% are seen once. 2% to 2.5% of the sample comes from the top ten. Sequencing was performed on blood. Receptors were obtained from a woman between 40 and 55 years old in good health.

This clonotype has a handful of counts. The chain joins TRBV6-2 or TRBV6-3 to TRBJ2-7; maybe TRBD1 (6 bases). The CDR3 extends over 12 amino acids. V was pared by 10 bases and J by 7 bases, with 17 bases between. CDR1 is MNHEY and CDR2 is SVGEGT in the germline V gene. The CDR3: CATSQGFYEQYF. CDR3 nucleotides: TGTGCCACCTCACAGGGTTTCTATGAGCAGTACTTC.

This sequence joins TRBV3-1 and TRBJ2-7, with D tentatively TRBD1 (5 bases). The CDR3 runs 15 residues. From germline, CDR1 is LGHDT and CDR2 YNNKEL (reference sequence). V lost 0 bases and J 1 base, leaving 10 bases between the germline ends. The CDR3 reads CASSQDKGISYEQYF. The CDR3, as DNA: TGTGCCAGCAGCCAAGATAAGGGGATTTCCTACGAGCAGTACTTC.

The chain recombines TRBV6-5 with TRBJ2-7; 9 bases are a match to TRBD1. The junction had 10 bases not matched to a gene; V was cut back by 4 bases and J by 6 bases. The CDR3 runs to 15 residues. Germline V gene data show CDR1 as MNHEY and CDR2 as SVGAGI. CDR3 DNA sequence: TGTGCCAGCAGTTCGTCCGGGACAGGGACCCTCGAGCAGTACTTC. It encodes CASSSSGTGTLEQYF.

This chain uses TRBV7-2 with TRBJ2-1, with 10 bases matching TRBD1. This CDR3 spans 15 amino acids. Germline V lookup: CDR1 SGHTA, CDR2 FQGNSA. Germline trimming cut 6 bases from V and 6 bases from J; bases unmatched to any gene: 8. The CDR3 nucleotides read TGTGCCAGCAGTCCTTGGACAGGGGGAGGCAATGAGCAGTTCTTC. It specifies CASSPWTGGGNEQFF.

This clonotype was detected only a few times. V is TRBV4-1 and J is TRBJ2-3; unclear D gene. Trimming pared 0 bases from V and 1 base from J, leaving 5 bases between. The CDR3 spans 14 residues. Germline values: CDR1 MGHRA, CDR2 YSYEKL. The CDR3 DNA reads as TGCGCCAGCAGCCAAGATATCGGCACAGATACGCAGTATTTT. Translation: CASSQDIGTDTQYF.

This clonotype turned up a few times. This chain joins TRBV29-1 and TRBJ1-1; 7 bases are shared with TRBD1. This CDR3 has 12 amino acids. The germline gives CDR1 SQVTM, CDR2 ANQGSEA. The V gene end was trimmed by 7 bases and the J gene end by 5 bases; junction bases not matched to a gene: 7. The DNA for the CDR3 is TGCAGCGAGCACAGGGGCCAGACTGAAGCTTTCTTT. Translated, it gives CSEHRGQTEAFF.

This clonotype occurred a few times. The rearrangement links TRBV12-3 or TRBV12-4 to TRBJ2-5; D is possibly TRBD2 (6 bases). The J call may be incorrect, as the DNA end agrees better with TRBJ2-7. This CDR3 spans 16 amino acids. The CDR3 loop is CASSSVKGDSAYEQYF. The CDR3 DNA reads TGTGCCAGCAGTTCGGTAAAAGGGGACTCCGCCTACGAGCAGTACTTC.

This clonotype appeared once. The CDR3 protein is CASSPGDSRTEAFF. The CDR3 DNA reads TGTGCCAGCAGCCCGGGGGACAGTCGAACTGAAGCTTTCTTT. The chain combines TRBV7-6 with TRBJ1-1, with TRBD1 matching 7 bases. Germline assignment: CDR1 SGHVS and CDR2 FNYEAQ. This CDR3 is 14 amino acids long. V lost 5 bases, J lost 5 bases, and 8 bases stayed unmatched. The complete variable domain, with remaining parts taken from reference TRBV7-6 and TRBJ1-1, reads GAGVSQSPRYKVTKRGQDVALRCDPISGHVSLYWYRQALGQGPEFLTYFNYEAQQDKSGLPNDRFSAERPEGSISTLTIQRTEQRDSAMYRCASSPGDSRTEAFFGQGTRLTVV.

J is TRBJ2-4 and V is TRBV6-6; 9 bases agree with TRBD1. The J call may not be correct, given that the DNA end is closer to TRBJ2-7. The CDR3 contains 15 residues. Germline CDR1 is MNHNY and CDR2 is SVGAGI (reference sequence). CDR3 loop: CASSLEGQGIHEQYF. CDR3 bases: TGTGCCAGCAGCCTAGAGGGACAGGGTATCCACGAGCAGTACTTC.

This clonotype has just a few counts. The V gene is TRBV13, the J gene TRBJ1-1, with D possibly being TRBD1 (5 bases). Germline V CDR1 and CDR2: PRHDT, FYEKMQ (reference sequence). This CDR3 spans 15 amino acids. The germline V and J ends were trimmed by 4 bases and 3 bases, with 15 bases remaining between them. The CDR3 is CASSSPGRADTEAFF. DNA for the CDR3: TGTGCCAGCAGCTCCCCGGGCAGGGCAGACACTGAAGCTTTCTTT. Combining the CDR3 with reference TRBV13 and TRBJ1-1 gives the whole variable domain AAGVIQSPRHLIKEKRETATLKCYPIPRHDTVYWYQQGPGQDPQFLISFYEKMQSDKGSIPDRFSAQQFSDYHSELNMSSLELGDSALYFCASSSPGRADTEAFFGQGTRLTVV.